The 30 T cell receptor beta chains reported below all come from one sample, sequenced in a study of T-cell memory formation after mild COVID-19. Each CDR3 protein is one row after TCRdb ran MiXCR on the 5' RACE reads. The table shows 450,000 to 650,000 distinct CDR3 sequences, with about a fifth occurring only once. Sequenced material: PBMCs or a T cell subset sorted from them (not recorded which). Source of these receptors: an adult woman who had mild COVID-19 (a few samples of this study predate the infection). Cell type and time point are not known.

This clonotype was counted many times. The chain recombines TRBV7-8 with TRBJ1-5; the D gene is possibly TRBD1 (5 bases). Per germline, CDR1 SGHVS and CDR2 FQNEAQ. The CDR3 length is 13 residues. V was clipped by 0 bases and J by 7 bases, with 7 bases between them. CDR3 region: CASSLAGQQPQHF. CDR3 nucleotide sequence: TGTGCCAGCAGCTTAGCAGGACAACAGCCCCAGCATTTT. Filled out from reference TRBV7-8 and TRBJ1-5, the complete variable domain reads GAGVSQSPRYKVAKRGQDVALRCDPISGHVSLFWYQQALGQGPEFLTYFQNEAQLDKSGLPSDRFFAERPEGSVSTLKIQRTQQEDSAVYLCASSLAGQQPQHFGDGTRLSIL.

The chain has TRBV15 and TRBJ2-3; weak D call: TRBD2 (6 bases). The CDR3 has 13 amino acids. V was clipped by 0 bases and J by 9 bases, with 10 bases between them. CDR1 and CDR2 from the germline V gene are LNHNV and YYDKDF (reference sequence). The CDR3 DNA follows: TGTGCCACCAGCAGAGATCTAGCGTCAACGCAGTATTTT. Its translation: CATSRDLASTQYF.

This chain uses TRBV7-2 with TRBJ1-2; D remains unclear. The CDR3 has 17 residues. The V gene lost 4 bases and the J gene lost 2 bases, with 20 bases spanning the gap. Per germline, CDR1 SGHTA and CDR2 FQGNSA. CDR3 DNA sequence: TGTGCCAGCAGCTCGACTTCGCCACGGCAGCGCAACTATGGCTACACCTTC. This translates into CASSSTSPRQRNYGYTF.

This clonotype was seen more than once but under ten times. CDR3 protein: CASRGLPSEQYF. The CDR3 DNA is TGTGCCAGCAGGGGACTACCCTCCGAGCAGTACTTC. The chain couples TRBV12-3 or TRBV12-4 to TRBJ2-7, with 7 bases aligning to TRBD2. The J segment lost 6 bases and the V segment lost 6 bases, leaving 5 bases of the junction unmatched. The CDR3 sequence is 12 residues long.

CDR3 DNA sequence: TGTGCCAGCAGCTTTAAGGTCGGTATGGTGCAGACAGGGTACAATGAGCAGTTCTTC. Translated, it gives CASSFKVGMVQTGYNEQFF. The chain joins TRBV12-3 or TRBV12-4 to TRBJ2-1; 7 bases agree with TRBD1. V lost 6 bases and J lost 4; bases outside the gene matches: 21. The length of the CDR3 is 19 residues.

This clonotype was detected a few times. This sequence joins TRBV6-5 and TRBJ2-3; no clear D gene. There are 13 residues in the CDR3. Germline assignment: CDR1 MNHEY and CDR2 SVGAGI. Trimming left V 6 bases short and J 6 bases short, with 13 bases between. Written as DNA, the CDR3 is TGTGCCAGCAGATCTCTCCGAACCGATACGCAGTATTTT. Protein sequence: CASRSLRTDTQYF.

This clonotype was counted a few times. The J gene is TRBJ1-4, the V gene TRBV15; D is unclear. The V end was cut by 6 bases, the J end by 3 bases, with 20 bases between. The length of the CDR3 is 17 residues. Germline V CDR1 and CDR2: LNHNV, YYDKDF (reference sequence). This chain's CDR3 is CATSREYPDRSNEKLFF. CDR3 DNA: TGTGCCACCAGTCGAGAATACCCGGACCGGTCTAATGAAAAACTGTTTTTT.

This clonotype came up a few times. The genes are TRBV7-9 and TRBJ2-2, with D maybe TRBD1 (5 bases). Per the germline V gene, CDR1 is SEHNR and CDR2 is FQNEAQ (reference sequence). The length of the CDR3 is 16 residues. V lost 5 bases, J lost 3 bases, and 16 bases lay in between. The CDR3 spells CASSTLKGVYTGELFF. CDR3 DNA sequence: TGTGCCAGCAGCACCCTCAAAGGGGTTTACACCGGGGAGCTGTTTTTT.

This clonotype occurred a few times. This chain uses TRBV4-3 with TRBJ2-2, with 13 bases lining up with TRBD2. V shed 4 bases, J shed 8 bases, and the junction held 10 bases outside the gene matches. Germline lookup yields CDR1 LGHNA and CDR2 YSLEER. This CDR3 is 17 amino acids long. The CDR3 reads CASSRRTSGSFDGELFF. The CDR3 region has the DNA TGCGCCAGCAGCCGCCGGACTAGCGGGAGTTTCGATGGGGAGCTGTTTTTT.

This clonotype has a handful of counts. This rearrangement joins TRBV12-3 or TRBV12-4 to TRBJ1-2; D remains ambiguous. The V and J ends lost 6 bases and 8 bases respectively, with 13 bases between them. This CDR3 is built from 12 residues. CDR3 protein: CASRQTSGGYTF. The DNA for the CDR3 is TGTGCCAGCAGGCAGACGTCGGGCGGCTACACCTTC.

This chain uses TRBV18 with TRBJ1-2, with a weak D call TRBD1 (6 bases). Germline V gives CDR1 KGHSH, CDR2 LQKENI. The CDR3 has 15 amino acids. Trimming removed 3 bases from V and 8 bases from J, with 19 bases in between. The CDR3 here is CASSPAGGLPQGYTF. CDR3 coding DNA: TGTGCCAGCTCACCGGCGGGGGGCCTCCCCCAAGGCTACACCTTC.

This rearrangement joins TRBV3-1 to TRBJ2-5; 7 bases map to TRBD2. The trim removed 6 bases at V and 0 bases at J, leaving 10 bases unmatched. Germline lookup yields CDR1 LGHDT and CDR2 YNNKEL (reference sequence). This CDR3 is 16 amino acids long. The chain's CDR3 is CASSSLAASYQETQYF. In DNA form, the CDR3 reads TGTGCCAGCAGTTCTCTAGCGGCTTCGTACCAAGAGACCCAGTACTTC.

This clonotype turned up a few times. J is TRBJ2-6 and V is TRBV4-2; 9 nucleotides line up with TRBD2. V lost 4 bases, J lost 0 bases, and 7 bases stayed unmatched. The CDR3 is 18 amino acids. Looked up from germline, CDR1 is LGHNA and CDR2 is YNFKEQ. This CDR3 reads CASSPASGTHSGANVLTF. CDR3 nucleotide sequence: TGTGCCAGCAGCCCGGCTAGCGGGACCCACTCTGGGGCCAACGTCCTGACTTTC.

A few counts support this clonotype. V is TRBV21-1 and J is TRBJ2-2; the table's D gene call, TRBD1, was not cross checked with the DNA. TRBV21-1 is a listed pseudogene. This CDR3 has 14 amino acids. DNA of the CDR3: TGTGCCAGCACACGGGGGGACAACACCGGGGAGCTGTTTTTT. It translates to CASTRGDNTGELFF.

This clonotype was counted between two and nine times. The chain is built from TRBV29-1 and TRBJ2-7, with TRBD2 matching 7 bases. This CDR3 is built from 16 residues. The V and J ends lost 4 bases and 3 bases, in that order; junction bases with no gene match: 15. CDR1 and CDR2 (germline): SQVTM, ANQGSEA. For the CDR3, the DNA is TGCAGCGTTGCACCGCCCCGGGGGGAAGGGAACTACGAGCAGTACTTC. Its protein product is CSVAPPRGEGNYEQYF.

The rearrangement joins TRBV20-1 to TRBJ1-5; the D gene is possibly TRBD1 (6 bases). Trimming left V 0 bases short and J 0 bases short, with 12 bases between. The length of the CDR3 is 16 residues. Per germline, CDR1 DFQATT and CDR2 SNEGSKA (reference sequence). CDR3 DNA: TGCAGTGCTAGAGAGGGGGGGGCTTATAGCAATCAGCCCCAGCATTTT. Its protein product is CSAREGGAYSNQPQHF.

The chain combines TRBV30 with TRBJ1-1; possibly TRBD1 for D (6 bases). CDR1 and CDR2 (germline): GTSNPN, SVGIG (reference sequence). CDR3 size: 11 residues. With 8 bases removed from V and 1 base from J, the gap between germline ends came to 8 bases. This chain's CDR3 is CAGQPNTEAFF. CDR3 sequence (DNA): TGTGCCGGACAGCCGAACACTGAAGCTTTCTTT.

In its sample, this clonotype was seen a few times. The V and J genes are TRBV7-9 and TRBJ2-2, with D uncertain. CDR3 length: 14 amino acids. Trimming cost V 3 bases and J 1 base, with 6 bases left between them. The germline V gene has CDR1 SEHNR and CDR2 FQNEAQ (reference sequence). The CDR3 sequence is CASSFHLNTGELFF. The CDR3 region has the DNA TGTGCCAGCAGCTTCCACTTGAACACCGGGGAGCTGTTTTTT.

V usage is TRBV5-1 and J usage is TRBJ2-1; the match to TRBD2 covers 10 bases. In germline, CDR1 is SGHRS, CDR2 YFSETQ. CDR3 length equals 14 residues. The J segment lost 0 bases and the V segment lost 6 bases, leaving 0 bases of the junction unmatched. Here the CDR3 DNA reads TGCGCCAGCACTAGCGGGAGCTCCTACAATGAGCAGTTCTTC. This sequence encodes CASTSGSSYNEQFF. The complete variable domain, with remaining parts taken from reference TRBV5-1 and TRBJ2-1, reads KAGVTQTPRYLIKTRGQQVTLSCSPISGHRSVSWYQQTPGQGLQFLFEYFSETQRNKGNFPGRFSGRQFSNSRSEMNVSTLELGDSALYLCASTSGSSYNEQFFGPGTRLTVL.

This clonotype showed up just a few times. The rearrangement joins TRBV18 to TRBJ2-5; D gene uncertain. This CDR3 spans 14 amino acids. In germline, CDR1 is KGHSH, CDR2 LQKENI. The V and J ends lost 0 bases and 5 bases respectively, with 10 bases between them. DNA for the CDR3: TGTGCCAGCTCACCACCTTCCATGGGGGAGACCCAGTACTTC. Protein: CASSPPSMGETQYF.

The chain uses TRBV7-6 and TRBJ2-7; D may correspond to TRBD1 or TRBD2 (5 bases each). This CDR3 region has 15 residues. V lost 0 bases and J lost 2, with 11 bases in between. Germline CDR1 reads SGHVS; CDR2 reads FNYEAQ. The CDR3 is CASSLAPGPTYEQYF. As DNA, the CDR3 is TGTGCCAGCAGCTTAGCGCCGGGACCTACCTACGAGCAGTACTTC.

The chain links TRBV7-6 to TRBJ2-2; 9 bases agree with TRBD1. CDR1 and CDR2 (germline): SGHVS, FNYEAQ. V was pared by 5 bases and J by 5 bases, with 9 bases of the junction left unmatched. There are 16 residues in the CDR3. The CDR3 region is CASSAQGARGTGELFF. Here the CDR3 DNA reads TGTGCCAGCAGCGCACAGGGGGCTCGAGGAACCGGGGAGCTGTTTTTT.

This clonotype was found a few times. The chain recombines TRBV6-5 with TRBJ2-7; 9 nucleotides line up with TRBD1. The trim removed 2 bases at V and 2 bases at J, leaving 4 bases unmatched. Germline loops: CDR1 MNHEY, CDR2 SVGAGI. This CDR3 comprises 15 residues. The CDR3 loop reads CASSYRGQGTYEQYF. Here the CDR3 DNA reads TGTGCCAGCAGTTACCGGGGACAGGGAACCTACGAGCAGTACTTC.

J is TRBJ1-1 and V is TRBV4-1; the D gene is possibly TRBD1 (6 bases). The CDR3 covers 17 residues. Germline V lookup: CDR1 MGHRA, CDR2 YSYEKL. V was trimmed by 1 base and J by 2 bases, leaving 17 bases between them. Here the CDR3 DNA reads TGCGCCAGCAGCCAAGCGGGGGCGCGGTGGACAAACACTGAAGCTTTCTTT. Translation gives CASSQAGARWTNTEAFF.

V gene TRBV9 combines with J gene TRBJ2-1; 10 bases agree with TRBD2. Germline loops: CDR1 SGDLS, CDR2 YYNGEE. The V gene end was trimmed by 4 bases and the J gene end by 4 bases; junction bases not matched to a gene: 14. CDR3 length: 18 amino acids. CDR3: CASSRPLGRTSGYNEQFF. Written as DNA, the CDR3 is TGTGCCAGCAGCCGCCCCCTGGGGAGGACTAGCGGATACAATGAGCAGTTCTTC.

This clonotype came up many times. This rearrangement joins TRBV6-2 or TRBV6-3 to TRBJ2-2, with D perhaps being TRBD1 or TRBD2 (5 bases each). This CDR3 spans 16 amino acids. The ends were cut back, 7 bases at V and 3 bases at J, with 18 bases in the middle. Germline-derived CDR1 and CDR2 are MNHEY and SVGEGT. CDR3 bases: TGTGCCAGCACCTTAGCCGGGGCAGACTACACCGGGGAGCTGTTTTTT. This translates into CASTLAGADYTGELFF.

This chain links TRBV7-2 with TRBJ2-2; D unclear. Germline assignment: CDR1 SGHTA and CDR2 FQGNSA. The CDR3 covers 15 residues. Deletions cut 7 bases from V and 4 bases from J, with 16 bases between. The CDR3 here is CASMPARLGTGELFF. The CDR3 nucleotides are TGTGCCAGCATGCCGGCCCGCCTGGGCACCGGGGAGCTGTTTTTT.

This chain joins TRBV5-1 and TRBJ1-3, with D possibly matching TRBD1 (5 bases). The CDR3 spans 14 residues. Per the germline V gene, CDR1 is SGHRS and CDR2 is YFSETQ. V lost 0 bases and J 3 bases, leaving 7 bases between the germline ends. CDR3 nucleotides: TGCGCCAGCAGCTTGGCGGGGCATGGAAACACCATATATTTT. It translates to CASSLAGHGNTIYF.

The CDR3 protein is CASSRQGYDEQFF. The CDR3 nucleotides read TGTGCCAGCAGCCGTCAGGGGTACGATGAGCAGTTCTTC. The chain recombines TRBV7-3 with TRBJ2-1, with a possible D match to TRBD1 (6 bases). The CDR3 consists of 13 residues. V was clipped by 5 bases and J by 8 bases, with 13 bases between them. The germline V gene encodes CDR1 SGHTA and CDR2 FQGTGA. Complete variable domain (other parts from reference TRBV7-3 and TRBJ2-1): GAGVSQTPSNKVTEKGKYVELRCDPISGHTALYWYRQSLGQGPEFLIYFQGTGAADDSGLPNDRFFAVRPEGSVSTLKIQRTERGDSAVYLCASSRQGYDEQFFGPGTRLTVL.

This clonotype was found a few times. This sequence joins TRBV14 and TRBJ2-7, with a tentative D call TRBD2 (6 bases). CDR3 size: 14 residues. V was trimmed by 2 bases and J by 6 bases, leaving 14 bases between them. In germline, CDR1 is SGHDN, CDR2 FVKESK. This CDR3 is CASSQLRGSSEQYF. The DNA of the CDR3 is TGTGCCAGCAGCCAACTCCGGGGGTCTTCCGAGCAGTACTTC.